One sample yielded the 5 T cell receptor beta chains listed below, sequenced in a study of T cells after yellow fever vaccination. TCRdb re-analysed the 5' RACE reads in MiXCR, keeping a single row per CDR3 protein. The sample lists 500,000 to 700,000 distinct CDR3 sequences; roughly 21% were seen once. The sample here was PBMCs, taken 15 days after the yellow fever booster vaccination. These receptor sequences come from a man aged 25 to 40 who received the YFV17D yellow fever vaccine.

There are many counts of this clonotype. The chain carries TRBV5-1 and TRBJ2-1; 10 bases match TRBD2. V was clipped by 1 base and J by 3 bases; unmatched bases: 4. The germline V gene encodes CDR1 SGHRS and CDR2 YFSETQ. CDR3 size: 16 residues. CDR3 DNA sequence: TGCGCCAGCAGCTTGTATCGGACTAGCGGCTACAATGAGCAGTTCTTC. Translated: CASSLYRTSGYNEQFF.

The genes are TRBV25-1 and TRBJ2-2; D uncertain. The CDR3 length is 13 residues. Per the germline V gene, CDR1 is MGHDK and CDR2 is SYGVNS. The V end lost 2 bases, the J end lost 6 bases, and 7 bases lay between the germline ends. The CDR3 reads CASSEGPPGELFF. In DNA form, the CDR3 reads TGTGCCAGCAGTGAAGGGCCGCCCGGGGAGCTGTTTTTT.

This clonotype was seen more than once but under ten times. The chain uses TRBV7-2 and TRBJ1-1, with unresolved D. From germline, CDR1 is SGHTA and CDR2 FQGNSA. Trimming left V 5 bases short and J 0 bases short, with 13 bases between. CDR3 length: 15 residues. The CDR3 nucleotides are TGTGCCAGCAGCAAACTCGGTCAGGTGAACACTGAAGCTTTCTTT. Its protein product is CASSKLGQVNTEAFF.

This clonotype has only one observation. CDR3 nucleotide sequence: TGCAGTGCTGGAGGGGGACTGACTAGCACAGATACGCAGTATTTT. It codes for CSAGGGLTSTDTQYF. The chain combines TRBV20-1 with TRBJ2-3, with D possibly called TRBD1 or TRBD2 (6 bases each). CDR1 and CDR2 from the germline V gene are DFQATT and SNEGSKA (reference sequence). Trimming took off 5 bases at V and 0 bases at J, with 15 bases between the two ends. The CDR3 has 15 residues.

The V call is TRBV20-1, the J call TRBJ1-5; D is possibly TRBD1 (6 bases). This CDR3 is built from 13 residues. Trimming pared 3 bases from V and 4 bases from J, leaving 10 bases between. The germline V gene has CDR1 DFQATT and CDR2 SNEGSKA (reference sequence). Here the CDR3 reads CSASTGINQPQHF. DNA of the CDR3: TGCAGTGCTAGTACAGGGATTAATCAGCCCCAGCATTTT.